These T cell receptor beta chains were read from a single sample in a study of human T cells and chemical hapten exposure. TCRdb re-called the RACE reads with MiXCR, one entry per CDR3 protein. This sample carries around 260,000 distinct CDR3 sequences, approximately 8.6% of them seen once, and the ten largest clones take about 2.1%. Source: whole blood, taken in connection with sensitization to the hapten diphenylcyclopropenone (DPC). These receptors all come from a woman aged 40 to 50 with alopecia areata. Some clones in this sample may be carry-over from other donors' samples. Both conserved end residues are part of each CDR3. The D gene is left open where the match is weak. Clone size appears in some rows only: once, few, many, or a class for an expanded clone.

v_gene: TRBV5-1
d_gene: NA
j_gene: TRBJ2-6
abundance: many
CDR3aa: CASSLAGAGAASGANVLTF
CDR3nt: TGCGCCAGCAGCTTGGCCGGTGCAGGGGCGGCCTCTGGGGCCAACGTCCTGACTTTC

v_gene: TRBV5-5
d_gene: NA
j_gene: TRBJ2-7
abundance: NA
CDR3aa: CASSFGLDNSYEQYF
CDR3nt: TGTGCCAGCAGCTTCGGGTTGGACAACAGCTACGAGCAGTACTTC

v_gene: TRBV7-6
d_gene: TRBD2
j_gene: TRBJ2-1
abundance: many
CDR3aa: CASSLLFGGGPQFF
CDR3nt: TGTGCCAGCAGCTTACTCTTTGGGGGAGGGCCTCAGTTCTTC

v_gene: TRBV5-6
d_gene: TRBD1
j_gene: TRBJ2-1
abundance: many
CDR3aa: CASSLFGTGIRGEQFF
CDR3nt: TGTGCCAGCAGCTTGTTCGGGACAGGGATTCGTGGTGAGCAGTTCTTC

v_gene: TRBV28
d_gene: NA
j_gene: TRBJ1-1
abundance: NA
CDR3aa: CASTPRTSRAFF
CDR3nt: TGTGCCAGCACCCCTCGGACTTCTAGGGCTTTCTTT

v_gene: TRBV29-1
d_gene: NA
j_gene: TRBJ2-2
abundance: NA
CDR3aa: CSVLGAKWPGELFF
CDR3nt: TGCAGCGTCCTTGGGGCCAAATGGCCCGGGGAGCTGTTTTTT

v_gene: TRBV27
d_gene: NA
j_gene: TRBJ1-5
abundance: many
CDR3aa: CASSLYQGGQPQHF
CDR3nt: TGTGCCAGCAGTTTATATCAGGGAGGGCAGCCCCAGCATTTT

v_gene: TRBV7-2
d_gene: NA
j_gene: TRBJ2-6
abundance: NA
CDR3aa: CASINSGANVLTF
CDR3nt: TGTGCCAGCATAAACTCTGGGGCCAACGTCCTGACTTTC

v_gene: TRBV4-1
d_gene: NA
j_gene: TRBJ1-2
abundance: few
CDR3aa: CASSLTGPPLINSGARGYTF
CDR3nt: TGCGCCAGCAGCCTCACTGGCCCCCCGCTAATTAATTCGGGGGCCCGTGGCTACACCTTC

v_gene: TRBV7-2
d_gene: TRBD2
j_gene: TRBJ2-3
abundance: NA
CDR3aa: CASSLISGGTDTQYF
CDR3nt: TGTGCCAGCAGCTTGATTAGCGGGGGCACAGATACGCAGTATTTT

v_gene: TRBV11-2
d_gene: TRBD2
j_gene: TRBJ2-3
abundance: many
CDR3aa: CASSFNAGGTDTQYF
CDR3nt: TGTGCCAGCAGCTTTAATGCGGGGGGCACAGATACGCAGTATTTT

v_gene: TRBV6-5
d_gene: NA
j_gene: TRBJ2-7
abundance: few
CDR3aa: CASSLNWGEQYF
CDR3nt: TGTGCCAGCAGTTTAAATTGGGGCGAGCAGTACTTC

v_gene: TRBV4-3
d_gene: TRBD2
j_gene: TRBJ2-3
abundance: many
CDR3aa: CASSQGLGVGLASDTQYF
CDR3nt: TGCGCCAGCAGCCAAGGGTTAGGAGTAGGACTAGCGTCGGATACGCAGTATTTT

v_gene: TRBV11-2
d_gene: TRBD2
j_gene: TRBJ2-1
abundance: few
CDR3aa: CASSSGLAANEQFF
CDR3nt: TGTGCCAGCAGCTCCGGACTAGCGGCCAATGAGCAGTTCTTC

v_gene: TRBV5-1
d_gene: NA
j_gene: TRBJ2-1
abundance: few
CDR3aa: CASSLDWGDEQFF
CDR3nt: TGCGCCAGCAGCTTGGATTGGGGGGATGAGCAGTTCTTC

v_gene: TRBV4-1
d_gene: NA
j_gene: TRBJ2-7
abundance: NA
CDR3aa: CASSQFGGRMEIGYEQYF
CDR3nt: TGCGCCAGCAGCCAATTCGGTGGGAGAATGGAGATTGGGTACGAGCAGTACTTC

v_gene: TRBV10-3
d_gene: TRBD2
j_gene: TRBJ2-7
abundance: many
CDR3aa: CAISSGTSNEQYF
CDR3nt: TGTGCCATCAGTTCCGGGACTAGCAACGAGCAGTACTTC

v_gene: TRBV18
d_gene: NA
j_gene: TRBJ2-6
abundance: few
CDR3aa: CASSPLASNSGANVLTF
CDR3nt: TGTGCCAGCTCACCACTTGCCAGTAACTCTGGGGCCAACGTCCTGACTTTC

v_gene: TRBV2
d_gene: NA
j_gene: TRBJ2-1
abundance: many
CDR3aa: CASSGQRLYNEQFF
CDR3nt: TGTGCCAGCAGTGGACAGCGGCTCTACAATGAGCAGTTCTTC

v_gene: TRBV10-3
d_gene: TRBD2
j_gene: TRBJ2-2
abundance: many
CDR3aa: CAISAMRAGDPGELFF
CDR3nt: TGTGCCATCAGTGCCATGCGAGCGGGAGACCCCGGGGAGCTGTTTTTT